This is a list of T cell receptor beta chains from one sample in a study of blood T cells in healthy people across ages. TCRdb re-derived calls from the 5' RACE reads in MiXCR, one entry per CDR3 protein. The repertoire holds roughly 1.4 million distinct CDR3 sequences, with almost 60% as singletons. Sequencing input: blood. All receptors derive from a man in his late teens or twenties in good health. CDR3s include the opening cysteine and the closing phenylalanine or tryptophan. Each record gives: clone size, V gene, D gene, J gene, CDR3 protein, CDR3 DNA. D genes are given only for firm matches. Part of the rows lack a size; the others show once, few, many or a class for expanded clones.

clone_size: NA; v_call: TRBV20-1; d_call: NA; j_call: TRBJ2-7; cdr3_aa: CRASTESYEQYF; cdr3_nt: TGCAGGGCTAGTACCGAATCCTACGAGCAGTACTTC
clone_size: NA; v_call: TRBV30; d_call: NA; j_call: TRBJ2-7; cdr3_aa: CAWSATFPGRYEQYF; cdr3_nt: TGTGCCTGGAGTGCGACATTCCCGGGAAGATACGAGCAGTACTTC
clone_size: NA; v_call: TRBV5-5; d_call: NA; j_call: TRBJ2-5; cdr3_aa: CASSLPGDMQYF; cdr3_nt: TGTGCCAGCAGCTTGCCAGGGGACATGCAGTACTTC
clone_size: once; v_call: TRBV9; d_call: NA; j_call: TRBJ2-3; cdr3_aa: CASSVGVASDTQYF; cdr3_nt: TGTGCCAGCAGCGTAGGGGTGGCTTCGGATACGCAGTATTTT
clone_size: NA; v_call: TRBV18; d_call: TRBD1; j_call: TRBJ2-3; cdr3_aa: CASSPRTGQADTQYF; cdr3_nt: TGTGCCAGCTCACCACGGACAGGGCAGGCAGATACGCAGTATTTT
clone_size: NA; v_call: TRBV30; d_call: NA; j_call: TRBJ2-1; cdr3_aa: CAWSTPSPEQFF; cdr3_nt: TGTGCCTGGAGTACCCCTAGTCCCGAGCAGTTCTTC
clone_size: NA; v_call: TRBV5-1; d_call: TRBD1; j_call: TRBJ2-3; cdr3_aa: CASSQGTDDYTDTQYF; cdr3_nt: TGCGCCAGCAGCCAAGGGACAGACGATTACACAGATACGCAGTATTTT
clone_size: NA; v_call: TRBV10-3; d_call: TRBD1; j_call: TRBJ1-1; cdr3_aa: CAISTTGVAEAFF; cdr3_nt: TGTGCCATCAGCACTACAGGGGTCGCTGAAGCTTTCTTT
clone_size: NA; v_call: TRBV5-1; d_call: NA; j_call: TRBJ1-6; cdr3_aa: CASRAVNSPLHF; cdr3_nt: TGCGCCAGCAGGGCAGTTAATTCACCCCTCCACTTT
clone_size: NA; v_call: TRBV12-3/TRBV12-4; d_call: TRBD2; j_call: TRBJ2-7; cdr3_aa: CASSSPDLAGDYEQYF; cdr3_nt: TGTGCCAGCAGCTCACCCGACCTAGCGGGGGACTACGAGCAGTACTTC
clone_size: NA; v_call: TRBV10-3; d_call: NA; j_call: TRBJ2-4; cdr3_aa: CAISESGTLAKNIQYF; cdr3_nt: TGTGCCATCAGTGAGTCAGGGACTCTAGCCAAAAACATTCAGTACTTC
clone_size: NA; v_call: TRBV12-3/TRBV12-4; d_call: NA; j_call: TRBJ2-7; cdr3_aa: CASSLWVSEQYF; cdr3_nt: TGTGCCAGCAGTTTGTGGGTATCCGAGCAGTACTTC
clone_size: NA; v_call: TRBV11-1; d_call: NA; j_call: TRBJ1-2; cdr3_aa: CASSSLGMSDYGYTF; cdr3_nt: TGTGCCAGCAGCTCCCTGGGGATGTCTGACTATGGCTACACCTTC
clone_size: NA; v_call: TRBV4-2; d_call: NA; j_call: TRBJ2-5; cdr3_aa: CASSQRGAVETQYF; cdr3_nt: TGTGCCAGCAGCCAAAGGGGGGCGGTGGAGACCCAGTACTTC
clone_size: NA; v_call: TRBV28; d_call: NA; j_call: TRBJ2-7; cdr3_aa: CASSLVSGQPSDPQYF; cdr3_nt: TGTGCCAGCAGTTTGGTTTCCGGACAGCCGTCAGATCCCCAGTACTTC
clone_size: NA; v_call: TRBV29-1; d_call: NA; j_call: TRBJ2-7; cdr3_aa: CSVVLDGSSYEQYF; cdr3_nt: TGCAGCGTTGTCCTGGACGGTAGCTCCTACGAGCAGTACTTC
clone_size: NA; v_call: TRBV4-1; d_call: TRBD1; j_call: TRBJ2-2; cdr3_aa: CASSPHLTPDGTGLNTGELFF; cdr3_nt: TGCGCCAGCAGCCCACACCTCACACCGGACGGGACAGGGTTAAACACCGGGGAGCTGTTTTTT
clone_size: few; v_call: TRBV14; d_call: TRBD2; j_call: TRBJ2-3; cdr3_aa: CASSLQAGAVDTQYF; cdr3_nt: TGTGCCAGCAGCCTCCAGGCGGGAGCGGTAGATACGCAGTATTTT
clone_size: NA; v_call: TRBV3-1; d_call: NA; j_call: TRBJ1-4; cdr3_aa: CASSQRRGDGEKLFF; cdr3_nt: TGTGCCAGCAGCCAAAGGAGGGGGGACGGTGAAAAACTGTTTTTT
clone_size: few; v_call: TRBV29-1; d_call: NA; j_call: TRBJ1-2; cdr3_aa: CSVGRTDYYTF; cdr3_nt: TGCAGCGTTGGGCGGACTGACTACTACACCTTC
clone_size: NA; v_call: TRBV11-1; d_call: TRBD1; j_call: TRBJ2-6; cdr3_aa: CASSNPLRTGFISSGANVLTF; cdr3_nt: TGTGCCAGCAGCAATCCATTAAGGACAGGGTTTATTAGCTCTGGGGCCAACGTCCTGACTTTC
clone_size: NA; v_call: TRBV9; d_call: TRBD2; j_call: TRBJ2-1; cdr3_aa: CASSGGTSGQSYNEQFF; cdr3_nt: TGTGCCAGCAGCGGTGGGACTAGCGGGCAGTCCTACAATGAGCAGTTCTTC
clone_size: NA; v_call: TRBV6-5; d_call: NA; j_call: TRBJ2-1; cdr3_aa: CASSQSENNEQFF; cdr3_nt: TGTGCCAGCAGCCAGTCAGAGAACAATGAGCAGTTCTTC
clone_size: NA; v_call: TRBV9; d_call: TRBD2; j_call: TRBJ2-7; cdr3_aa: CASSVGLAGQANSYEQYF; cdr3_nt: TGTGCCAGCAGCGTCGGACTAGCGGGGCAGGCTAACTCCTACGAGCAGTACTTC